The present T cell receptor (beta chain) was sequenced within a study of T cell changes during pregnancy in multiple sclerosis. After removal of 3 bases from V and 8 bases from J, the junction contained 6 bases not matched to a gene. The CDR3 spans 13 residues. Germline V gene lookup returns CDR1 PRHDT and CDR2 FYEKMQ (reference sequence). Repertoires were generated with immunoSEQ multiplex PCR, while TCRdb's copy carries only in-frame clones and drops some. The table has more than 55,000 clones, approximately 91% seen once. This clone was counted once. The source material was peripheral blood, sampled in the second trimester of pregnancy. The chain employs TRBV13 and TRBJ1-2, with 7 bases fitting TRBD1. The clonotype originates from a female donor with multiple sclerosis, enrolled in a pregnancy study. CDR3 amino acids: CASSFGQAGGYTF. CDR3 sequence (DNA): TGTGCCAGCAGCTTTGGACAGGCGGGGGGCTACACCTTC.